This TCR beta chain came from a study of lymphopenia after photon versus proton radiotherapy. Study-level results: Post-nadir diversity loss with photons came from oligoclonal expansion, particularly CD8+ Temra cells. Relative stability marked proton patients; photon patients lost diversity and naive cells.

As for this clone: Antigen: not known.

Germline V gene lookup returns CDR1 SGHRS and CDR2 YFSETQ. The CDR3 length is 15 residues. V lost 4 bases, J lost 5 bases, and 9 bases stayed unmatched. The repertoire was sequenced with immunoSEQ multiplex PCR; TCRdb's copy has only in-frame clones and lacks some. The data show more than 35,000 clones, approximately 81% seen once. The sequence was obtained from a man between 45 and 60 years old with gastric cancer. This sequence joins TRBV5-1 and TRBJ2-1; 7 bases match TRBD2. The source material was peripheral blood, sampled from a patient treated with photon-based radiotherapy. CDR3 nucleotides: TGCGCCAGCAGCCCCCTAGCGGAACCAGACAATGAGCAGTTCTTC. This codes for CASSPLAEPDNEQFF. The variable domain in full, completed from reference TRBV5-1 and TRBJ2-1, reads KAGVTQTPRYLIKTRGQQVTLSCSPISGHRSVSWYQQTPGQGLQFLFEYFSETQRNKGNFPGRFSGRQFSNSRSEMNVSTLELGDSALYLCASSPLAEPDNEQFFGPGTRLTVL.